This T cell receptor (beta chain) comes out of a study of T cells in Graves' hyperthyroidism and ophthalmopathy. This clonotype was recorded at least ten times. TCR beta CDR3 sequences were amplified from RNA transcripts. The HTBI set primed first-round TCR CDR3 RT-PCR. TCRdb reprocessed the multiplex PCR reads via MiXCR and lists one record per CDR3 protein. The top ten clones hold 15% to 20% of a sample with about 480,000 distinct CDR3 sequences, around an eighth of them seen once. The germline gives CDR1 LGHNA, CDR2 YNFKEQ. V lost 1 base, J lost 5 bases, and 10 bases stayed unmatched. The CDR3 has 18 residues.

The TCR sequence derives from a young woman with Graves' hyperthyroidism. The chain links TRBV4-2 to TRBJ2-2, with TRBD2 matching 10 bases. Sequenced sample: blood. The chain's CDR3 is CASSQVRASGRGTGELFF. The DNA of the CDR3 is TGTGCCAGCAGCCAAGTCAGGGCTAGCGGGAGAGGTACCGGGGAGCTGTTTTTT.